This T cell receptor beta chain was sequenced during a study of blood T cell repertoires in COVID-19. Sequencing used immunoSEQ multiplex PCR; TCRdb keeps in-frame clones, though not all of them. The sample lists about 220,000 clones, approximately 84% occurring once. The V end lost 6 bases, the J end lost 5 bases, and 27 bases lay between the germline ends. Germline values: CDR1 MDHEN, CDR2 SYDVKM. CDR3 size: 18 residues. The specimen sequenced was peripheral blood. The sequence was collected from a woman aged 25 to 39 who had recovered from COVID-19. The rearrangement uses TRBV28 and TRBJ2-3, with TRBD1 as a possible D gene (8 bases). The chain's CDR3 is CASSTDREGAGQVDTQYF. In nucleotides, the CDR3 is TGTGCCAGCAGCACGGACAGGGAGGGAGCCGGGCAGGTAGATACGCAGTATTTT.